The following is a T cell receptor beta chain sequence with its context. Its antigen is as yet unknown. This sample was included in a study of T cell responses to AZD1222 COVID-19 vaccine. General study points: Spike-wide vaccine-associated CD4 TCRs dominated at 160-218 and 743-854. After the peak T cell response, and only then, were repertoires sampled. Only a handful of AZD1222 recipients, roughly six in all, had baseline seropositivity. Receipt of two AZD1222 doses was followed by a rise in Spike-specific TCR breadth and depth.

The CDR3 is 16 amino acids. Germline V CDR1 and CDR2: SEHNR, FQNEAQ (reference sequence). With 1 base removed from V and 3 bases from J, the gap between germline ends came to 15 bases. Data came from immunoSEQ multiplex PCR; TCRdb stores just in-frame clones and leaves some out. Of some 140,000 clones in the sample, 80% to 90% were seen once. The genes are TRBV7-9 and TRBJ1-1; tentatively, D is TRBD1 (6 bases). This sample comprised peripheral blood, obtained 28 days after the second AZD1222 dose. This receptor was identified in an adult who received the AZD1222 COVID-19 vaccine. CDR3 amino acids: CASSLGPGRGDTEAFF. DNA for the CDR3: TGTGCCAGCAGCTTAGGGCCGGGCAGGGGCGACACTGAAGCTTTCTTT.